A single sample gave rise to the 30 T cell receptor beta chains below, sequenced in a study of T cell changes during pregnancy in multiple sclerosis. Data came from immunoSEQ multiplex PCR; TCRdb stores just in-frame clones and leaves some out. The data show tens of thousands of clones, about nine tenths seen once. Source: peripheral blood, taken in the third trimester of pregnancy. The source of these receptors is a female donor in good health, enrolled as a control in a pregnancy study.

The chain recombines TRBV7-9 with TRBJ2-1; 9 bases align to TRBD1. J was trimmed by 7 bases and V by 2 bases; bases with no gene match: 6. This CDR3 has 15 residues. The germline gives CDR1 SEHNR, CDR2 FQNEAQ (reference sequence). CDR3 DNA: TGTGCCAGCAGCTTAACAGGGGGCTGGAAGAATGAGCAGTTCTTC. Its protein is CASSLTGGWKNEQFF. Based on the CDR3 plus reference TRBV7-9 and TRBJ2-1, the full variable domain is DTGVSQNPRHKITKRGQNVTFRCDPISEHNRLYWYRQTLGQGPEFLTYFQNEAQLEKSRLLSDRFSAERPKGSFSTLEIQRTEQGDSAMYLCASSLTGGWKNEQFFGPGTRLTVL.

V usage is TRBV6-6 and J usage is TRBJ1-3; D ambiguous. CDR3 size: 15 residues. Germline CDR1 reads MNHNY; CDR2 reads SVGAGI (reference sequence). V was clipped by 2 bases and J by 2 bases, with 10 bases between them. In DNA form, the CDR3 reads TGTGCCAGCAGTTACCCACAGTCCCCTGGAAACACCATATATTTT. It translates to CASSYPQSPGNTIYF.

This chain joins TRBV7-9 and TRBJ2-1; a weak D match, TRBD2 (6 bases). Deletions cut 5 bases from V and 2 bases from J, with 13 bases between. Germline loops: CDR1 SEHNR, CDR2 FQNEAQ (reference sequence). This CDR3 spans 15 amino acids. For the CDR3, the DNA is TGTGCCAGCAGCCTCCGACTAGGAACCTACAATGAGCAGTTCTTC. This sequence encodes CASSLRLGTYNEQFF.

The chain is built from TRBV11-2 and TRBJ1-2; the match to TRBD1 covers 10 bases. V lost 5 bases to trimming and J lost 6 bases; unmatched junction nucleotides: 3. From germline, CDR1 is SGHAT and CDR2 FQNNGV. The CDR3 contains 13 residues. The CDR3 loop reads CASSPDRGHGYTF. The CDR3 DNA is TGTGCCAGCAGCCCAGACAGGGGGCATGGCTACACCTTC.

The chain uses TRBV7-8 and TRBJ1-1; D call uncertain. Germline assignment: CDR1 SGHVS and CDR2 FQNEAQ. This CDR3 spans 13 amino acids. Trimming took off 3 bases at V and 8 bases at J, with 13 bases between the two ends. CDR3 amino acids: CASSLAGGIEAFF. DNA for the CDR3: TGTGCCAGCAGCTTGGCGGGTGGGATAGAAGCTTTCTTT.

The chain employs TRBV18 and TRBJ1-2; 10 bases fit TRBD1. The CDR3 has 14 amino acids. Germline-derived CDR1 and CDR2 are KGHSH and LQKENI. Trimming took 2 bases from V and 6 from J; bases not matched to a gene: 3. The CDR3, as DNA: TGTGCCAGCTCACCAAGACAGGGGGCTAATGGCTACACCTTC. Its protein product is CASSPRQGANGYTF.

This clone was counted a single time. This sequence joins TRBV6-5 and TRBJ2-7; TRBD2 matches 9 bases. The length of the CDR3 is 14 residues. Germline V CDR1 and CDR2: MNHEY, SVGAGI. V was pared by 4 bases and J by 2 bases, with 3 bases of the junction left unmatched. CDR3 region: CASSWASGTYEQYF. The CDR3, as DNA: TGTGCCAGCAGTTGGGCTAGCGGGACCTACGAGCAGTACTTC.

V usage is TRBV7-3 and J usage is TRBJ1-1, with a tentative D call TRBD1 (6 bases). Trimming took 4 bases from V and 11 from J, leaving 20 bases between them. Germline assignment: CDR1 SGHTA and CDR2 FQGTGA. The CDR3 length is 14 residues. In nucleotides, the CDR3 is TGTGCCAGCAGCTCCTTCGGACAGTCGTCCGTGGCTTTCTTT. Translation: CASSSFGQSSVAFF.

This chain connects TRBV5-1 to TRBJ2-7, with D possibly being TRBD2 (5 bases). Germline V lookup: CDR1 SGHRS, CDR2 YFSETQ. Trimming pared 2 bases from V and 2 bases from J, leaving 11 bases between. The CDR3 is 14 residues long. The CDR3 sequence is CASSFSGTTYEQYF. CDR3 DNA sequence: TGCGCCAGCAGCTTCAGCGGCACCACCTACGAGCAGTACTTC.

This clone was found once. This chain joins TRBV5-4 and TRBJ2-1; a possible D gene is TRBD2 (6 bases). Trimming cost V 0 bases and J 2 bases, with 6 bases left between them. Germline CDR1 and CDR2: SGHNT and YYREEE (reference sequence). The CDR3 runs to 14 residues. The CDR3 region is CASSLGGAYNEQFF. In DNA, the CDR3 is TGTGCCAGCAGCTTGGGCGGGGCCTACAATGAGCAGTTCTTC.

The V and J genes are TRBV2 and TRBJ1-2; D call uncertain. CDR3 length: 12 residues. CDR1 and CDR2 (germline): SNHLY, FYNNEI. V shed 7 bases and J shed 4 bases, with 10 bases lying between them. CDR3 coding DNA: TGTGCCAGCAAACAGCGGATCTATGGCTACACCTTC. Protein sequence: CASKQRIYGYTF.

The chain is built from TRBV29-1 and TRBJ1-1; D is unclear. There are 12 residues in the CDR3. The V end was cut by 4 bases, the J end by 0 bases, with 6 bases between. In germline, CDR1 is SQVTM, CDR2 ANQGSEA. Here the CDR3 DNA reads TGCAGCGTTGGACGGGTGAACACTGAAGCTTTCTTT. Its translation: CSVGRVNTEAFF.

The V and J genes are TRBV29-1 and TRBJ2-2; 8 positions match TRBD1. The junction had 8 bases not matched to a gene; V was cut back by 5 bases and J by 6 bases. The CDR3 spans 14 residues. CDR1 and CDR2 from the germline V gene are SQVTM and ANQGSEA. This CDR3 is CSVPHRGLPGELFF. CDR3 DNA sequence: TGCAGCGTTCCCCACAGGGGGTTGCCCGGGGAGCTGTTTTTT.

The chain combines TRBV15 with TRBJ1-2; 7 bases match TRBD1. The CDR3 is made up of 14 amino acids. Germline V gene sequence: CDR1 LNHNV, CDR2 YYDKDF (reference sequence). After removal of 0 bases from V and 6 bases from J, the junction contained 4 bases not matched to a gene. The CDR3 region has the DNA TGTGCCACCAGCAGAGAACAGGGGCGGGATGGCTACACCTTC. It codes for CATSREQGRDGYTF.

The genes are TRBV6-5 and TRBJ1-1, with TRBD1 identical over 10 bases. The J segment lost 6 bases and the V segment lost 0 bases, leaving 4 bases of the junction unmatched. The CDR3 contains 15 residues. The germline CDR1 and CDR2 sequences are MNHEY and SVGAGI. This CDR3 reads CASSYSGTGVAEAFF. The DNA for the CDR3 is TGTGCCAGCAGTTACTCAGGGACAGGGGTTGCTGAAGCTTTCTTT.

V gene TRBV7-8 combines with J gene TRBJ2-7; D is unresolved. V gave up 2 bases and J gave up 6 bases, with 8 bases separating them. This CDR3 contains 12 residues. Germline CDR1 SGHVS, CDR2 FQNEAQ. Written as DNA, the CDR3 is TGTGCCAGCAGCTTAAAAGCCCCCGAGCAGTACTTC. It codes for CASSLKAPEQYF.

The chain uses TRBV7-9 and TRBJ2-7, with 7 bases that match TRBD1. J was trimmed by 2 bases and V by 0 bases; bases with no gene match: 4. This CDR3 is 15 amino acids long. Germline V gene data show CDR1 as SEHNR and CDR2 as FQNEAQ (reference sequence). The CDR3 DNA sequence: TGTGCCAGCAGCTTAGCAGGGGGCACGACCTACGAGCAGTACTTC. It translates to CASSLAGGTTYEQYF.

V gene TRBV11-1 combines with J gene TRBJ2-3; TRBD2 is a possible D gene (6 bases). This CDR3 has 16 residues. The germline V gene has CDR1 SGHAT and CDR2 FQDESV (reference sequence). Deletions cut 5 bases from V and 7 bases from J, with 22 bases between. CDR3 in DNA: TGTGCCAGCAGCAGGGGAGGAACCGCAGTAACGAATACGCAGTATTTT. This codes for CASSRGGTAVTNTQYF. Variable domain in full (rest from reference TRBV11-1 and TRBJ2-3): EAEVAQSPRYKITEKSQAVAFWCDPISGHATLYWYRQILGQGPELLVQFQDESVVDDSQLPKDRFSAERLKGVDSTLKIQPAELGDSAMYLCASSRGGTAVTNTQYFGPGTRLTVL.

The chain joins TRBV7-2 to TRBJ2-3; TRBD1 aligns across 11 bases. V gave up 5 bases and J gave up 2 bases; unmatched junction bases: 6. From germline, CDR1 is SGHTA and CDR2 FQGNSA. The CDR3 sequence is 16 residues long. CDR3 sequence reads: CASSPGTGGYTDTQYF. The CDR3 nucleotides are TGTGCCAGCAGCCCCGGGACAGGGGGATACACAGATACGCAGTATTTT.

The V call is TRBV5-1, the J call TRBJ2-6; TRBD2 might be the D (5 bases). The germline CDR1 and CDR2 sequences are SGHRS and YFSETQ. V was pared by 4 bases and J by 0 bases, with 14 bases between. The length of the CDR3 is 17 residues. The CDR3 sequence is CASSRWTGSSGANVLTF. In DNA form, the CDR3 reads TGCGCCAGCAGCCGCTGGACGGGAAGCTCTGGGGCCAACGTCCTGACTTTC.

This clone was detected a few times. This rearrangement joins TRBV18 to TRBJ1-3; no firm D call. The germline V and J ends were trimmed by 0 bases and 6 bases, with 9 bases remaining between them. The CDR3 length is 14 residues. Germline V CDR1 and CDR2: KGHSH, LQKENI. DNA of the CDR3: TGTGCCAGCTCACCACCTGGGCAGAAAAACACCATATATTTT. Translation: CASSPPGQKNTIYF.

The rearrangement links TRBV5-6 to TRBJ2-2; 10 bases are a match to TRBD1. Germline V CDR1 and CDR2: SGHDT, YYEEEE. Germline trimming cut 4 bases from V and 5 bases from J; bases unmatched to any gene: 8. The CDR3 totals 16 residues. Written as DNA, the CDR3 is TGTGCCAGCAGCCAAACCCGGGACAGGGGAACCGGGGAGCTGTTTTTT. Amino acid sequence: CASSQTRDRGTGELFF.

This clone was seen a single time. The chain couples TRBV7-9 to TRBJ2-7; TRBD2 might be the D (6 bases). CDR1 SEHNR and CDR2 FQNEAQ come from the germline V gene (reference sequence). Trimming took off 3 bases at V and 1 base at J, with 10 bases between the two ends. This CDR3 has 14 amino acids. CDR3 sequence (DNA): TGTGCCAGCAGCTTGGGGGGAAAGTCCTACGAGCAGTACTTC. Its translation is CASSLGGKSYEQYF.

The CDR3 loop reads CATSVPNREETQYF. In DNA, the CDR3 is TGTGCCACCAGCGTCCCGAACAGGGAAGAGACCCAGTACTTC. V usage is TRBV15 and J usage is TRBJ2-5, with TRBD1 as a possible D gene (6 bases). The CDR3 runs 14 residues. Germline CDR1 is LNHNV and CDR2 is YYDKDF (reference sequence). The V gene lost 5 bases and the J gene lost 3 bases, with 13 bases spanning the gap.

This clone occurred once. The chain recombines TRBV6-5 with TRBJ2-5; D may be TRBD2 (7 bases). This CDR3 region has 14 residues. The germline V gene has CDR1 MNHEY and CDR2 SVGAGI. V was trimmed by 6 bases and J by 7 bases, leaving 18 bases between them. The CDR3 spells CASSSRGGSGTQYF. CDR3 DNA sequence: TGTGCCAGCAGCTCCAGGGGAGGGTCGGGGACCCAGTACTTC.

The count of this clone is one. J is TRBJ2-5 and V is TRBV5-1; 10 bases map to TRBD2. Germline V gene sequence: CDR1 SGHRS, CDR2 YFSETQ. This CDR3 is 15 amino acids long. J was trimmed by 2 bases and V by 4 bases; bases with no gene match: 5. The CDR3 bases are TGCGCCAGCAGCACCGGGACTAGCGCACAAGAGACCCAGTACTTC. Amino acid sequence: CASSTGTSAQETQYF.

There are a few counts of this clone. This rearrangement joins TRBV5-1 to TRBJ1-3; D is unresolved. CDR1 is SGHRS and CDR2 is YFSETQ in the germline V gene. The length of the CDR3 is 15 residues. Trimming removed 6 bases at V and 0 bases at J, with 13 bases between. As DNA, the CDR3 is TGCGCCAGCACCGACCCGGCGGGCTCTGGAAACACCATATATTTT. Translating it yields CASTDPAGSGNTIYF.

This clone was seen a few times. The chain carries TRBV9 and TRBJ1-1; D not certain. Germline V gene lookup returns CDR1 SGDLS and CDR2 YYNGEE. The ends were cut back, 4 bases at V and 7 bases at J, with 14 bases in the middle. The CDR3 has 13 amino acids. The DNA for the CDR3 is TGTGCCAGCAGCCCAATGGACGGGGTTGAAGCTTTCTTT. Protein: CASSPMDGVEAFF.

The V gene is TRBV9, the J gene TRBJ2-7, with 7 positions matching TRBD1. After removal of 4 bases from V and 2 bases from J, the junction contained 6 bases not matched to a gene. Germline CDR1 reads SGDLS; CDR2 reads YYNGEE. This CDR3 has 14 residues. Here the CDR3 reads CASSRPGQTYEQYF. In DNA form, the CDR3 reads TGTGCCAGCAGCAGACCGGGACAGACCTACGAGCAGTACTTC.

The V and J genes are TRBV11-3 and TRBJ2-5; 9 bases are shared with TRBD2. V dropped 0 bases and J dropped 1; count of bases not matched to a gene: 3. CDR1 and CDR2 from the germline V gene are SGHNT and YENEEA. The CDR3 spans 16 residues. The DNA for the CDR3 is TGTGCCAGCAGCTTAGAGTGGCGGGGGGGCCAAGAGACCCAGTACTTC. The encoded protein is CASSLEWRGGQETQYF.